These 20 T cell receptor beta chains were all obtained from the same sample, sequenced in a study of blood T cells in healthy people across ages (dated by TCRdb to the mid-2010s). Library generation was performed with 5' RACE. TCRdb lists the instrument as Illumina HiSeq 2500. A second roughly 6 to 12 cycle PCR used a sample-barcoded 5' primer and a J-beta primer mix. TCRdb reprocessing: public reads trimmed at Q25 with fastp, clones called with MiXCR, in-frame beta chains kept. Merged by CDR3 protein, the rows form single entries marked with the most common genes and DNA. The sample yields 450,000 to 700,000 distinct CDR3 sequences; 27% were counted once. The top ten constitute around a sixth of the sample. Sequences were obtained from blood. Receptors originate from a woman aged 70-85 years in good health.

Here the CDR3 DNA reads TGTGCCAGCAGCTTCGGAGGGGGGCCTAATGAGCAGTTCTTC. It yields the protein CASSFGGGPNEQFF. The chain joins TRBV5-6 to TRBJ2-1; D is perhaps TRBD1 or TRBD2 (6 bases each). Germline CDR1 is SGHDT and CDR2 is YYEEEE. V lost 2 bases and J 7 bases, leaving 13 bases between the germline ends. The CDR3 covers 14 residues.

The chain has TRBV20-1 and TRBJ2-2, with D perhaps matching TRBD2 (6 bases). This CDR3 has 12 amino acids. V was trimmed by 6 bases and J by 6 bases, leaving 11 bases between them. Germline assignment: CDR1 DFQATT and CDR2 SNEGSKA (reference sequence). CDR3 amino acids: CSASPGAGELFF. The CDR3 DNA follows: TGCAGTGCATCACCGGGAGCCGGGGAGCTGTTTTTT.

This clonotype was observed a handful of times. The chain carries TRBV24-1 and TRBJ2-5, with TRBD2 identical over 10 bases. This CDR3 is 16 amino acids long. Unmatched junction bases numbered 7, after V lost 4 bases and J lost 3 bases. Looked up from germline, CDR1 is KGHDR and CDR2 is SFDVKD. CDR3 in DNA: TGTGCCACCAGTGAGGCGGGAGCGGGGGGGAAAGAGACCCAGTACTTC. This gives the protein CATSEAGAGGKETQYF.

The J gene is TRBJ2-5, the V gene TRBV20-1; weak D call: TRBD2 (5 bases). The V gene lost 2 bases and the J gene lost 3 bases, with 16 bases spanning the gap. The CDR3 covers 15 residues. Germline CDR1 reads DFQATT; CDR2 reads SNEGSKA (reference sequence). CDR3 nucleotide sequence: TGCAGTGCTAGACCTAGCTACGGACTCAAAGAGACCCAGTACTTC. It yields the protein CSARPSYGLKETQYF.

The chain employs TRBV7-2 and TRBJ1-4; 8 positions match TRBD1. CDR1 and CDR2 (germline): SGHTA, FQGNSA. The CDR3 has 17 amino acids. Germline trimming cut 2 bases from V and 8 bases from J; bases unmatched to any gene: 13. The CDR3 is CASSLPGQGALEEKLFF. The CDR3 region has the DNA TGTGCCAGCAGCTTACCTGGACAGGGCGCCCTAGAGGAAAAACTGTTTTTT.

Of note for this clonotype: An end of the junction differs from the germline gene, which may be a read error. The CDR3 DNA reads as TGTGCCTGCAGTCACGGACAGGGGCACTCCTACGAGCAGTACTTC. It yields the protein CACSHGQGHSYEQYF. The chain employs TRBV6-5 and TRBJ2-7; 9 bases are shared with TRBD1. This CDR3 has 15 amino acids. In germline, CDR1 is MNHEY, CDR2 SVGAGI.

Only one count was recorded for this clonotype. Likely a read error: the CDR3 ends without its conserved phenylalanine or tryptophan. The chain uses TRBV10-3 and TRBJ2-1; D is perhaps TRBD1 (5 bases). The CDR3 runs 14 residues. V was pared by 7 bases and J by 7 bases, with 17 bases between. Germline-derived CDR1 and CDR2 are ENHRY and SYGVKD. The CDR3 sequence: CAIMAAGQRNEQFL. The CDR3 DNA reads TGTGCCATCATGGCGGCAGGGCAGAGGAATGAGCAGTTCCTC.

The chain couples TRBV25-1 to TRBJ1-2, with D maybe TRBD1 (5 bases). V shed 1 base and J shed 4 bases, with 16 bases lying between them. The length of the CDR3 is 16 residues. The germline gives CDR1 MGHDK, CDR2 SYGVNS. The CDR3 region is CASSEFNSRDVYGYTF. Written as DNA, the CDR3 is TGTGCCAGCAGTGAATTTAACAGCAGGGACGTCTATGGCTACACCTTC.

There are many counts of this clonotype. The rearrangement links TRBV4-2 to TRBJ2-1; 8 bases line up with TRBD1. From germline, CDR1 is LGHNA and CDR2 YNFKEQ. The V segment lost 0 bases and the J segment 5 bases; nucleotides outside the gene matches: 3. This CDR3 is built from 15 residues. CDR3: CASSQEGQANNEQFF. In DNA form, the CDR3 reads TGTGCCAGCAGCCAAGAGGGACAGGCGAACAATGAGCAGTTCTTC.

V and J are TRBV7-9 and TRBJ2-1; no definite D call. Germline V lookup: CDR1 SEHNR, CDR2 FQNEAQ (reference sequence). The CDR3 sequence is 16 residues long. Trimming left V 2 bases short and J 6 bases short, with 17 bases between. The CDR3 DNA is TGTGCCAGCAGCTTAAGTTTGCCCCTTTCAAGCAATGAGCAGTTCTTC. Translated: CASSLSLPLSSNEQFF.

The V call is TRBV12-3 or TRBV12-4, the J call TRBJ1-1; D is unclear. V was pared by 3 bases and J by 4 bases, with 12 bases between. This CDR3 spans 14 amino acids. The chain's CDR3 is CASSLWGFGTEAFF. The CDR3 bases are TGTGCCAGCAGTTTGTGGGGTTTTGGCACTGAAGCTTTCTTT.

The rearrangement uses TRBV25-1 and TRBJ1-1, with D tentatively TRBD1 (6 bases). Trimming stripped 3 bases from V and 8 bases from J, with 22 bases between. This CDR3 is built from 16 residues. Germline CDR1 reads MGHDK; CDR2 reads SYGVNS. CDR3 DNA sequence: TGTGCCAGCAGTGACAGGGAGGAGGTAGAAGGGGGGGAAGCTTTCTTT. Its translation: CASSDREEVEGGEAFF.

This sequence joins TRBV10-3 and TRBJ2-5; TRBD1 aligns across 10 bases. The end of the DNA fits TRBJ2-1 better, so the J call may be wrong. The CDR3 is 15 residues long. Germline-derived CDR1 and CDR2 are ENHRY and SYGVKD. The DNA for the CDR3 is TGTGCCATCAGTGAGTCAGGACAGGGGGGCAATGAGCAGTTCTTC. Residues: CAISESGQGGNEQFF.

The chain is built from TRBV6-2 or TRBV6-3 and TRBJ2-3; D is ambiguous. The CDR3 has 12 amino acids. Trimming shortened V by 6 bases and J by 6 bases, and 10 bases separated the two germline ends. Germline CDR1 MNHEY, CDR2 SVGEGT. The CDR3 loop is CASRPDWDTQYF. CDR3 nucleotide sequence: TGTGCCAGCAGGCCAGACTGGGATACGCAGTATTTT.

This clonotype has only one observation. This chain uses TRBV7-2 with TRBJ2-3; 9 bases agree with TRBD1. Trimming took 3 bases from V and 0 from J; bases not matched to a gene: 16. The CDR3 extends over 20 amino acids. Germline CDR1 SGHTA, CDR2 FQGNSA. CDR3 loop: CASSFIQGATRHPSTDTQYF. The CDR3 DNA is TGTGCCAGCAGCTTTATACAGGGGGCGACCCGACATCCTAGCACAGATACGCAGTATTTT. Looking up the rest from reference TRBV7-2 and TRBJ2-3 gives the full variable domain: GAGVSQSPSNKVTEKGKDVELRCDPISGHTALYWYRQSLGQGLEFLIYFQGNSAPDKSGLPSDRFSAERTGGSVSTLTIQRTQQEDSAVYLCASSFIQGATRHPSTDTQYFGPGTRLTVL.

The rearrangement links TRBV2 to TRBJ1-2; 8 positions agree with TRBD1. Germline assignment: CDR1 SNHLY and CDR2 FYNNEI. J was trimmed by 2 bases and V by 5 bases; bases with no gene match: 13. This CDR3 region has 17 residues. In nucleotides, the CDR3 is TGTGCCAGCAGTCCCGGGACGACAGGGGACTTAAACTATGGCTACACCTTC. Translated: CASSPGTTGDLNYGYTF.

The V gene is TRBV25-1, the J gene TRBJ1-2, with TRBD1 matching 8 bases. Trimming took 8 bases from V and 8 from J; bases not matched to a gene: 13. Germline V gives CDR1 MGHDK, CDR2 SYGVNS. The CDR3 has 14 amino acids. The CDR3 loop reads CASLQGGTFYGYTF. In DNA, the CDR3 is TGTGCCAGCCTACAGGGGGGCACGTTTTACGGCTACACCTTC.

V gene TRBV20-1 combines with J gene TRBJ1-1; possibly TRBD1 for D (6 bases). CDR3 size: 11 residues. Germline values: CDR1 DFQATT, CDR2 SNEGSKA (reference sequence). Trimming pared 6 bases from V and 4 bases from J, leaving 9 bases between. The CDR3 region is CSAPGVTEAFF. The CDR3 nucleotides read TGCAGTGCCCCAGGGGTCACTGAAGCTTTCTTT.

As DNA, the CDR3 is TGTGCCAGCAGCTTCTCTAGCGATGAGCAGTTCTTC. It encodes CASSFSSDEQFF. The chain combines TRBV7-3 with TRBJ2-1; TRBD2 might be the D (6 bases). With 3 bases removed from V and 8 bases from J, the gap between germline ends came to 8 bases. Germline V gives CDR1 SGHTA, CDR2 FQGTGA. The CDR3 runs to 12 residues.

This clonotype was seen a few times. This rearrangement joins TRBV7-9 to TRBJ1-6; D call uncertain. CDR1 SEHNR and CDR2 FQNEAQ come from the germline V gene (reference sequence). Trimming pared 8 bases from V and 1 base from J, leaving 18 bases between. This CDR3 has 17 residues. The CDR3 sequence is CASSMTGSGSYNSPLHF. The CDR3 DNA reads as TGTGCCAGCTCAATGACCGGTTCGGGGTCCTATAATTCACCCCTCCACTTT.